This T cell receptor (beta chain) is drawn from a study of patients and donors after allogeneic stem cell transplantation (dated by TCRdb to 2019 to 2021). Library construction relied on RT-PCR. The sequencing machine was a NextSeq 550. The public reads were reanalyzed by TCRdb: fastp trimming at Q25, MiXCR alignment, in-frame beta chains only. CDR3 protein sequences are deduplicated, and each keeps its most common genes and DNA. This sample comprises approximately 150,000 distinct CDR3 sequences, approximately 22% of them detected only once. Roughly 26% of the sample is in the top ten clones. There are a few counts of this clonotype. No cognate antigen has been identified for it. The sample holds no much larger clone one base away, and base qualities are not on file. At the junction V is shortened by 2 bases and J by 8 bases; bases outside the gene matches: 9. The CDR3, cysteine through phenylalanine, is 16 amino acids long. Kept here is only the CDR3 DNA, which spans 48 bases and is read in frame from base 1.

The receptor was isolated from a human donor who was either an allogeneic HSCT recipient or a stem cell or donor lymphocyte infusion donor (not recorded which). It is not recorded whose cells these are; they may come from a transplant donor. The chain is encoded by TRBV12-3 or TRBV12-4 joined to TRBJ2-4; TRBD2 matches 10 bases in the middle. The specimen was blood, either unsorted or a sorted T cell fraction (not recorded which). The DNA reads TGTGCCAGCAGTTTAACCCTAGCGGGAGTATTGGACATTCAGTACTTC. Its translation is CASSLTLAGVLDIQYF.